This T cell receptor beta chain was identified in a study of CD8+ T cells in alopecia areata. As for the study in general: Oral tofacitinib, 5 to 10 mg twice daily, was given in an open-label trial. Study-level results: Alopecia totalis/universalis scalp especially showed more expanded CD8+ clones than normal scalp.

The CDR3 sequence is 16 residues long. Germline CDR1 MGHRA, CDR2 YSYEKL. V dropped 1 base and J dropped 4; count of bases not matched to a gene: 7. In the case of this clone: The antigen remains unidentified.

Extracted RNA was reverse transcribed into cDNA, the sequencing template. Sequenced by immunoSEQ multiplex PCR; TCRdb stores in-frame clones only, minus some. The sample gives about 200,000 clones, 50% to 60% of which show up once; roughly 0.47% is in the top ten. Peripheral blood and lesional scalp punch biopsies came from alopecia areata patients. This clonotype originated in a human donor with alopecia areata. Sequenced material: CD4+ T cells sorted from blood, taken at week 0. The J gene is TRBJ2-5, the V gene TRBV4-1; 9 bases are shared with TRBD2. DNA for the CDR3: TGCGCCAGCAGCCAAGCCGTAGCGGGAGAAGGAGAGACCCAGTACTTC. Protein sequence: CASSQAVAGEGETQYF.